This TCR beta chain is drawn from a study of vaccination effects on CD4 cells after COVID-19. Trimming at V came to 3 bases and at J to 3 bases, leaving 2 bases not matched to a gene. The CDR3 has 14 residues. The germline gives CDR1 KGHSH, CDR2 LQKENI. Ahead of sequencing, the ViraFEST assay grew antigen-specific CD4+ T cells using viral peptide pools. The authors isolated CD4+ T cells after about eleven days of culture. Vaccine recipients had no previous SARS-CoV-2 infection; their nucleocapsid antibodies were negative. As regards this clone: Its target is not known.

This table comes from immunoSEQ multiplex PCR, and its TCRdb copy is limited to in-frame clones, with some not included. The sample consists of some 22,000 clones, 73% of them appearing once. This clonotype was obtained from a human donor who received a COVID-19 vaccine. The material was CD4+ T cells from PBMCs cultured with SARS-CoV-2 spike peptides, obtained before COVID-19 vaccination. The chain couples TRBV18 to TRBJ2-1, with TRBD1 matching over 7 bases. The CDR3 sequence: CASSPTGSYNEQFF. Here the CDR3 DNA reads TGTGCCAGCTCACCGACAGGGAGCTACAATGAGCAGTTCTTC.